The rows below give T cell receptor beta chains drawn from one sample of a study of blood T cell repertoires in COVID-19. Measured with immunoSEQ multiplex PCR; TCRdb has only the in-frame clones, and not every one. The sample yields 90,000 to 100,000 clones, roughly 72% seen once. The sample comprised peripheral blood. These receptors were taken from an older woman in a cohort sampled during active or convalescent COVID-19. CDR3s include the opening cysteine and the closing phenylalanine or tryptophan. The D gene is left open where the match is weak. The size entry is marked missing in some rows and otherwise reads once, few, many or a size class.

once	TRBV29-1	13	NA	TRBJ1-2	CSVAAQGGDGYTF	TGCAGCGTTGCTGCTCAGGGTGGAGATGGCTACACCTTC
NA	TRBV13	17	TRBD1	TRBJ1-1	CASSLKDREVLGTEAFF	TGTGCCAGCAGCTTAAAGGACAGGGAGGTCTTAGGCACTGAAGCTTTCTTT
once	TRBV27	15	NA	TRBJ1-1	CASSPRVGGNTEAFF	TGTGCCAGCAGCCCAAGGGTAGGGGGGAACACTGAAGCTTTCTTT
NA	TRBV7-8	16	TRBD1	TRBJ1-4	CASSLGSTGWDEKLFF	TGTGCCAGCAGCTTAGGGTCGACAGGGTGGGATGAAAAACTGTTTTTT
few	TRBV7-3	15	NA	TRBJ2-7	CASSLWPGSNYEQYF	TGTGCCAGCAGCTTATGGCCCGGGAGCAACTACGAGCAGTACTTC
few	TRBV15	16	TRBD1	TRBJ1-1	CATSRQPGGDGTEAFF	TGTGCCACCAGCAGACAACCAGGGGGAGATGGCACTGAAGCTTTCTTT
once	TRBV18	18	TRBD1	TRBJ2-6	CASSPRDRGLGGANVLTF	TGTGCCAGCTCACCACGGGACAGGGGTCTAGGTGGGGCCAACGTCCTGACTTTC
NA	TRBV6-5	13	NA	TRBJ1-1	CASSAIGNTEAFF	TGTGCCAGCAGCGCCATCGGGAACACTGAAGCTTTCTTT
NA	TRBV5-5	16	TRBD2	TRBJ2-3	CASSLDGGWGTDTQYF	TGTGCCAGCAGCTTGGACGGGGGGTGGGGCACAGATACGCAGTATTTT
NA	TRBV21-1	18	NA	TRBJ1-4	CASSKFCGGSSRDEKLFF	TGTGCCAGCAGCAAATTTTGCGGGGGATCGTCGAGGGATGAAAAACTGTTTTTT
NA	TRBV6-6	14	NA	TRBJ2-2	CASSYRGGAGELFF	TGTGCCAGCAGTTACAGAGGAGGGGCCGGGGAGCTGTTTTTT
NA	TRBV29-1	12	NA	TRBJ2-5	CSVVGGVETQYF	TGCAGCGTTGTGGGGGGAGTGGAGACCCAGTACTTC
NA	TRBV28	15	TRBD1	TRBJ1-5	CASSWAGTGDSPQHF	TGTGCCAGCAGTTGGGCGGGGACAGGGGACTCGCCCCAGCATTTT
NA	TRBV9	14	TRBD1	TRBJ1-1	CASSDGQGNTEAFF	TGTGCCAGCAGCGACGGACAGGGAAACACTGAAGCTTTCTTT
NA	TRBV15	15	NA	TRBJ1-1	CATSRDRAGVTEAFF	TGTGCCACCAGCAGAGATAGGGCAGGGGTGACTGAAGCTTTCTTT
once	TRBV7-2	15	TRBD2	TRBJ2-7	CASSSPGLVPYEQYF	TGTGCCAGCAGCTCCCCCGGACTAGTTCCTTACGAGCAGTACTTC
NA	TRBV19	12	NA	TRBJ1-4	CASSRGGEKLFF	TGTGCCAGTAGTAGGGGAGGTGAAAAACTGTTTTTT
NA	TRBV4-1	18	NA	TRBJ1-3	CASSQIRYREDEGNTIYF	TGCGCCAGCAGCCAAATACGGTACAGGGAAGATGAGGGAAACACCATATATTTT
NA	TRBV5-1	16	TRBD2	TRBJ2-1	CASRLAGGSSYNEQFF	TGCGCCAGCAGACTAGCGGGGGGAAGCTCCTACAATGAGCAGTTCTTC
NA	TRBV6-2/TRBV6-3	15	NA	TRBJ2-2	CASSYSAGGSGELFF	TGTGCCAGCAGTTACTCCGCTGGGGGCTCCGGGGAGCTGTTTTTT
NA	TRBV5-1	16	TRBD2	TRBJ2-3	CASSSGRGGSADTQYF	TGCGCCAGCAGCTCCGGACGGGGGGGTAGTGCAGATACGCAGTATTTT
NA	TRBV29-1	14	NA	TRBJ1-2	CSVGREVFVDGYTF	TGCAGCGTTGGCCGGGAGGTTTTTGTTGATGGCTACACCTTC
NA	TRBV19	16	NA	TRBJ2-6	CASTGIVATGANVLTF	TGTGCCAGTACAGGGATTGTCGCTACTGGGGCCAACGTCCTGACTTTC
NA	TRBV3-1/TRBV3-2	13	NA	TRBJ2-1	CASSQGFSNEQFF	TGTGCCAGCAGCCAAGGTTTCAGCAATGAGCAGTTCTTC
few	TRBV7-8	17	TRBD2	TRBJ2-3	CASSDYGAGGRGDTQYF	TGTGCCAGCAGCGATTACGGGGCGGGGGGGAGAGGAGATACGCAGTATTTT
NA	TRBV5-4	16	TRBD1	TRBJ1-1	CASSPRQGRMNTEAFF	TGTGCCAGCAGCCCGAGACAGGGCCGAATGAACACTGAAGCTTTCTTT
NA	TRBV10-1	16	TRBD2	TRBJ2-3	CASSEATSGDTDTQYF	TGCGCCAGCAGTGAGGCGACTAGCGGGGACACAGATACGCAGTATTTT
once	TRBV11-2	13	NA	TRBJ1-2	CASSLSGGYGYTF	TGTGCCAGCAGCTTATCAGGCGGGTATGGCTACACCTTC
few	TRBV6-1	15	NA	TRBJ1-2	CASSEFVTSNYGYTF	TGTGCCAGCAGTGAATTCGTCACATCCAACTATGGCTACACCTTC
NA	TRBV5-1	17	NA	TRBJ2-2	CASSPNPTLRGTGELFF	TGCGCCAGCAGCCCCAACCCGACCCTTCGAGGGACCGGGGAGCTGTTTTTT
NA	TRBV29-1	11	NA	TRBJ2-3	CSGSSVGTQYF	TGCAGCGGCTCTAGCGTGGGTACGCAGTATTTT
once	TRBV7-3	16	NA	TRBJ2-7	CASSPSGQPNSYEQYF	TGTGCCAGCAGTCCGAGCGGACAGCCTAACTCCTACGAGCAGTACTTC
NA	TRBV7-8	15	TRBD1	TRBJ1-6	CASSSRTGWNSPLHF	TGTGCCAGCAGCTCCCGGACAGGGTGGAATTCACCCCTCCACTTT
NA	TRBV18	13	TRBD1	TRBJ1-2	CASSPSTGVGYTF	TGTGCCAGCTCACCCTCGACAGGGGTGGGCTACACCTTC
NA	TRBV3-1/TRBV3-2	16	NA	TRBJ2-3	CASSQDLLQAADTQYF	TGTGCCAGCAGCCAAGATCTGTTACAGGCCGCAGATACGCAGTATTTT
many	TRBV7-9	16	TRBD1	TRBJ1-5	CASSLGDRGLYQPQHF	TGTGCCAGCAGCTTAGGGGACAGGGGGCTGTATCAGCCCCAGCATTTT
NA	TRBV2	13	TRBD1	TRBJ1-5	CASRGQGNQPQHF	TGTGCCAGCAGGGGACAGGGCAATCAGCCCCAGCATTTT
NA	TRBV18	14	TRBD1	TRBJ1-6	CASSSDRAGSPLHF	TGTGCCAGCTCATCGGACAGGGCAGGCTCACCCCTCCACTTT
few	TRBV18	14	NA	TRBJ1-2	CASSPRRGAYGYTF	TGTGCCAGCTCACCACGAAGGGGCGCTTATGGCTACACCTTC
NA	TRBV7-9	14	TRBD1	TRBJ1-4	CASSLAQGAEKLFF	TGTGCCAGCAGCTTAGCCCAGGGGGCAGAAAAACTGTTTTTT
NA	TRBV7-3	14	NA	TRBJ2-3	CASSLGGPADTQYF	TGTGCCAGCAGCTTAGGGGGCCCCGCAGATACGCAGTATTTT
NA	TRBV7-9	14	NA	TRBJ1-1	CASSQGGANTEAFF	TGTGCCAGCAGCCAGGGCGGGGCGAACACTGAAGCTTTCTTT
few	TRBV5-1	15	TRBD2	TRBJ2-2	CASSLVASGSGELFF	TGCGCCAGCAGCTTGGTAGCTAGCGGATCCGGGGAGCTGTTTTTT
NA	TRBV2	18	TRBD2	TRBJ2-1	CASSEAARLAGGGNEQFF	TGTGCCAGCAGTGAAGCCGCACGACTAGCGGGGGGGGGCAATGAGCAGTTCTTC
few	TRBV18	15	NA	TRBJ1-1	CASSPRGGRNTEAFF	TGTGCCAGCTCACCCCGAGGAGGGAGGAACACTGAAGCTTTCTTT
NA	TRBV6-5	15	TRBD1	TRBJ1-2	CASSSSGQRSHGYTF	TGTGCCAGCAGTAGCTCGGGACAGAGGTCGCATGGCTACACCTTC
NA	TRBV5-4	16	TRBD1	TRBJ1-6	CASSAMDRGPNSPLHF	TGTGCCAGCAGCGCCATGGACAGGGGGCCGAATTCACCCCTCCACTTT
NA	TRBV28	15	TRBD1	TRBJ1-2	CASKPRGNRGSGYTF	TGTGCCAGCAAGCCCAGGGGGAATAGGGGTTCTGGCTACACCTTC
NA	TRBV5-1	18	TRBD1	TRBJ2-7	CASSLGPFDRGLWYEQYF	TGCGCCAGCAGCTTGGGCCCCTTCGACAGGGGGCTCTGGTACGAGCAGTACTTC
NA	TRBV6-4	13	NA	TRBJ1-5	CASSAEENQPQHF	TGTGCCAGCAGTGCTGAAGAGAATCAGCCCCAGCATTTT
once	TRBV2	15	TRBD2	TRBJ2-7	CASNPASGGTYEQYF	TGTGCCAGCAACCCGGCTAGCGGGGGGACCTACGAGCAGTACTTC
NA	TRBV9	15	NA	TRBJ2-3	CASSVLTGSTDTQYF	TGTGCCAGCAGCGTCCTTACAGGGAGCACAGATACGCAGTATTTT